This TCR beta chain was profiled in a study of shared clonotypes between healthy human individuals. The study, taken as a whole, reports: On the whole, naive subsets had larger estimated richness than memory subsets had. Sampling included only blood; tissue repertoires likely differ.

The V and J ends lost 1 base and 0 bases respectively, with 7 bases between them. The CDR3 has 15 residues. Germline assignment: CDR1 SEHNR and CDR2 FQNEAQ (reference sequence). With regard to this clone: The antigen is unknown.

The repertoire was sequenced with immunoSEQ multiplex PCR; TCRdb's copy has only in-frame clones and lacks some. The sample carries some 2,000,000 clones, roughly 94% recorded once. This receptor was taken from a man in his late teens or twenties in good health. This chain connects TRBV7-9 to TRBJ1-3, with D possibly TRBD1 on 6 matching bases. Specimen: naive CD4+ T cells sorted from blood. The subset was: CD45RA+ positively selected. Here the CDR3 reads CASSLGTVSGNTIYF. CDR3 nucleotide sequence: TGTGCCAGCAGCTTAGGGACAGTCTCTGGAAACACCATATATTTT. The variable domain in full, with the rest retrieved from reference TRBV7-9 and TRBJ1-3, is DTGVSQNPRHKITKRGQNVTFRCDPISEHNRLYWYRQTLGQGPEFLTYFQNEAQLEKSRLLSDRFSAERPKGSFSTLEIQRTEQGDSAMYLCASSLGTVSGNTIYFGEGSWLTVV.